These 10 T cell receptor beta chains share one sample of origin, sequenced in a study of blood T cell repertoires in COVID-19. TCRdb's table, derived via immunoSEQ multiplex PCR, lists solely in-frame clones and lacks some. The sample lists about 280,000 clones; 85% were seen once. Sequencing was performed on PBMCs or T cells enriched from blood (not recorded which). All receptors derive from a woman between 50 and 59 years old who had recovered from COVID-19.

J is TRBJ1-5 and V is TRBV5-6, with 11 bases aligning to TRBD1. This CDR3 is built from 14 residues. The V and J ends lost 4 bases and 7 bases, in that order; junction bases with no gene match: 4. The germline gives CDR1 SGHDT, CDR2 YYEEEE. The CDR3 sequence: CASSRTGGQQPQHF. In nucleotides, the CDR3 is TGTGCCAGCAGCCGGACAGGGGGCCAACAGCCCCAGCATTTT.

The chain employs TRBV15 and TRBJ2-5; the match to TRBD1 covers 8 bases. Trimming cost V 3 bases and J 5 bases; bases outside gene matches: 8. From germline, CDR1 is LNHNV and CDR2 YYDKDF (reference sequence). This CDR3 spans 15 amino acids. CDR3 amino acids: CATSRGTGRLETQYF. The CDR3 DNA is TGTGCCACCAGCAGGGGGACAGGACGGCTGGAGACCCAGTACTTC.

This CDR3 reads CAISEGDREMNTEAFF. In DNA, the CDR3 is TGTGCCATCAGTGAAGGGGACAGGGAAATGAACACTGAAGCTTTCTTT. V gene TRBV10-3 combines with J gene TRBJ1-1; 9 positions agree with TRBD1. The CDR3 consists of 16 residues. J was trimmed by 0 bases and V by 3 bases; bases with no gene match: 5. Germline-derived CDR1 and CDR2 are ENHRY and SYGVKD.

This chain connects TRBV14 to TRBJ1-3; a weak D match, TRBD1 (5 bases). The CDR3 runs 16 residues. Between the trimmed V and J ends, which lost 0 bases and 2 bases, there was a span of 11 bases. Germline V gene sequence: CDR1 SGHDN, CDR2 FVKESK. DNA for the CDR3: TGTGCCAGCAGCCAAGATCTGCAAGGGGCTGGAAACACCATATATTTT. Its translation is CASSQDLQGAGNTIYF. Full variable domain (rest looked up from reference TRBV14 and TRBJ1-3): EAGVTQFPSHSVIEKGQTVTLRCDPISGHDNLYWYRRVMGKEIKFLLHFVKESKQDESGMPNNRFLAERTGGTYSTLKVQPAELEDSGVYFCASSQDLQGAGNTIYFGEGSWLTVV.

A single count supports this clone. The chain recombines TRBV10-3 with TRBJ2-5; no reliable D call. Germline CDR1 is ENHRY and CDR2 is SYGVKD. CDR3 length: 16 amino acids. Trimming removed 0 bases at V and 0 bases at J, with 11 bases between. The CDR3 DNA reads TGTGCCATCAGTGAGTCGACGCGCGGAAACCAAGAGACCCAGTACTTC. Residues: CAISESTRGNQETQYF.

The CDR3 nucleotides read TGTGCCAGCAGCCCAGGGGTATGGGCAGCGGGATCTGAGCAGTTCTTC. This encodes CASSPGVWAAGSEQFF. This rearrangement joins TRBV7-2 to TRBJ2-1; D perhaps matches TRBD2 (7 bases). The ends were cut back, 5 bases at V and 9 bases at J, with 23 bases in the middle. The CDR3 contains 16 residues. Germline loops: CDR1 SGHTA, CDR2 FQGNSA.

This chain joins TRBV10-1 and TRBJ1-2; possible D gene TRBD1, 6 bases. CDR3 length: 13 residues. The V gene lost 6 bases and the J gene lost 5 bases, with 13 bases spanning the gap. Germline-derived CDR1 and CDR2 are WNHNN and SYGVQD (reference sequence). The CDR3 DNA follows: TGCGCCAGCAGCCGCGACAGGAGTTATGGCTACACCTTC. It specifies CASSRDRSYGYTF.

V and J are TRBV7-9 and TRBJ2-2; 7 positions agree with TRBD1. V shed 4 bases and J 1 base; nucleotides not matched to a gene: 6. CDR3 length: 16 residues. Germline V CDR1 and CDR2: SEHNR, FQNEAQ (reference sequence). The CDR3 DNA reads as TGTGCCAGCAGCTCGTACAGGGGCATGAACACCGGGGAGCTGTTTTTT. Translation gives CASSSYRGMNTGELFF.

The chain couples TRBV11-3 to TRBJ1-5; 9 bases align to TRBD1. V lost 4 bases to trimming and J lost 1 base; unmatched junction nucleotides: 14. This CDR3 has 19 residues. The V gene's germline CDR1 is SGHNT and CDR2 YENEEA. This CDR3 is CASSSPGQGRVQSNQPQHF. In DNA form, the CDR3 reads TGTGCCAGCAGCTCCCCCGGACAGGGGAGGGTCCAGAGCAATCAGCCCCAGCATTTT.

The chain combines TRBV28 with TRBJ2-2; maybe TRBD1 (6 bases). CDR1 and CDR2 (germline): MDHEN, SYDVKM. Trimming removed 3 bases at V and 5 bases at J, with 13 bases between. The CDR3 has 15 amino acids. In DNA, the CDR3 is TGTGCCAGCAGTTTCAGAGGACAGACAACCGGGGAGCTGTTTTTT. Translation: CASSFRGQTTGELFF.